This TCR beta chain was recorded in a study of blood T cell repertoires in COVID-19. Those enrolled in Seattle joined during active infection and were followed longitudinally afterward. The method was immunoSEQ multiplex PCR; TCRdb's version includes in-frame clones alone and lacks a portion of them. Among roughly 210,000 clones listed, around 84% were seen once. Trimming cost V 0 bases and J 2 bases, with 20 bases left between them. The CDR3 totals 17 residues. Germline assignment: CDR1 GTSNPN and CDR2 SVGIG (reference sequence). This clonotype was obtained from an elderly woman with COVID-19, enrolled during active disease. The sequencing input was peripheral blood. The chain has TRBV30 and TRBJ2-7; TRBD2 is a possible D gene (7 bases). CDR3 sequence reads: CAWSVETGRGATYEQYF. The CDR3 nucleotides read TGTGCCTGGAGTGTAGAAACTGGGAGGGGGGCCACCTACGAGCAGTACTTC.